What follows are 18 T cell receptor beta chains derived from one specimen sequenced in a study of T cells in Graves' hyperthyroidism and ophthalmopathy. It was RNA transcripts that yielded the amplified TCR beta CDR3 regions. When the TCR CDR3 underwent first-round RT-PCR, the HTBI primer set was used. TCRdb re-called the multiplex PCR reads with MiXCR, one entry per CDR3 protein. Of a few hundred thousand distinct CDR3 sequences detected, about a sixth appear once; the ten largest clones hold around 3.5%. The sample taken for sequencing was blood. These receptors all come from a woman aged 40 to 50 with Graves' ophthalmopathy.

This clonotype was found a few times. The V and J genes are TRBV4-1 and TRBJ2-1; 7 bases match TRBD2. Germline lookup yields CDR1 MGHRA and CDR2 YSYEKL. The CDR3 has 17 amino acids. Trimming removed 1 base from V and 5 bases from J; junction bases left unmatched: 11. This CDR3 reads CASSQVGGRSLNNEQFF. CDR3 nucleotide sequence: TGCGCCAGCAGCCAAGTGGGGGGGAGATCTTTGAACAATGAGCAGTTCTTC.

This clonotype occurred many times. The CDR3 reads CASSLLNTEAFF. In DNA form, the CDR3 reads TGTGCCAGCAGCCTCTTGAACACTGAAGCTTTCTTT. The chain links TRBV28 to TRBJ1-1; D not resolved. The germline V and J ends were trimmed by 6 bases and 0 bases, with 5 bases remaining between them. Germline V gene data show CDR1 as MDHEN and CDR2 as SYDVKM. This CDR3 region has 12 residues. The full variable domain, completed using reference TRBV28 and TRBJ1-1, is DVKVTQSSRYLVKRTGEKVFLECVQDMDHENMFWYRQDPGLGLRLIYFSYDVKMKEKGDIPEGYSVSREKKERFSLILESASTNQTSMYLCASSLLNTEAFFGQGTRLTVV.

This clonotype has more than one count but fewer than ten. The rearrangement joins TRBV7-3 to TRBJ2-2, with 7 bases that match TRBD1. The germline V gene has CDR1 SGHTA and CDR2 FQGTGA. V shed 5 bases and J 2 bases; nucleotides not matched to a gene: 5. This CDR3 has 15 amino acids. DNA of the CDR3: TGTGCCAGCAGCCACAGGGGTTCTAACACCGGGGAGCTGTTTTTT. Its translation: CASSHRGSNTGELFF.

This clonotype was counted at least ten times. The rearrangement uses TRBV20-1 and TRBJ1-2; tentative D call: TRBD1 (5 bases). Germline V gene data show CDR1 as DFQATT and CDR2 as SNEGSKA (reference sequence). V was trimmed by 3 bases and J by 4 bases, leaving 9 bases between them. This CDR3 spans 12 amino acids. As DNA, the CDR3 is TGCAGTGCTAGGGAAGGGGCCTATGGCTACACCTTC. This sequence encodes CSAREGAYGYTF.

This clonotype was detected many times. V gene TRBV20-1 combines with J gene TRBJ2-7; 7 nucleotides agree with TRBD2. CDR3 length: 13 amino acids. The J segment lost 5 bases and the V segment lost 6 bases, leaving 10 bases of the junction unmatched. CDR1 is DFQATT, CDR2 SNEGSKA, per germline (reference sequence). The CDR3 bases are TGCAGTGCCCCCGGACTAGAAGCCCACGAGCAGTACTTC. It specifies CSAPGLEAHEQYF.

This clonotype was seen at least ten times. The chain is built from TRBV12-3 or TRBV12-4 and TRBJ2-3, with a possible D match to TRBD2 (5 bases). CDR3 length: 11 residues. Deletions cut 8 bases from V and 3 bases from J, with 6 bases between. CDR3 DNA sequence: TGTGCCAGCCAGCGGACAGATACGCAGTATTTT. It translates to CASQRTDTQYF.

This clonotype was detected many times. The chain has TRBV3-1 and TRBJ1-6; D is unclear. CDR1 LGHDT and CDR2 YNNKEL come from the germline V gene (reference sequence). CDR3 length: 15 residues. V lost 0 bases to trimming and J lost 8 bases, with 11 bases between them. The CDR3 sequence: CASSQDSRTDSPLHF. DNA of the CDR3: TGTGCCAGCAGCCAAGATAGCAGGACGGATTCACCCCTCCACTTT.

V is TRBV5-5 and J is TRBJ2-1; the D gene could be TRBD1 or TRBD2 (5 bases each). V gave up 4 bases and J gave up 3 bases, with 14 bases separating them. Per germline, CDR1 SGHKS and CDR2 YYEKEE (reference sequence). There are 15 residues in the CDR3. Here the CDR3 reads CASSGGLDVYNEQFF. The CDR3 nucleotides read TGTGCCAGCAGCGGGGGATTGGACGTCTACAATGAGCAGTTCTTC.

The sample holds many counts of this clonotype. The chain uses TRBV18 and TRBJ2-7, with TRBD1 as a possible D gene (5 bases). V was cut by 3 bases and J by 0 bases, with 15 bases left in between. In germline, CDR1 is KGHSH, CDR2 LQKENI. The CDR3 is 16 amino acids. Here the CDR3 reads CASSPNAGQGSYEQYF. CDR3 bases: TGTGCCAGCTCACCCAACGCTGGGCAGGGCTCCTACGAGCAGTACTTC.

This clonotype has a count of ten or more. The V and J genes are TRBV5-6 and TRBJ2-1; 9 nucleotides match TRBD1. The V and J ends lost 5 bases and 9 bases, in that order; junction bases with no gene match: 12. The CDR3 runs to 15 residues. Germline CDR1 SGHDT, CDR2 YYEEEE. This chain's CDR3 is CASSYGTGLSSEQFF. The CDR3 DNA sequence: TGTGCCAGCAGTTACGGGACAGGGCTGAGCAGTGAGCAGTTCTTC.

V is TRBV28 and J is TRBJ2-6; 8 nucleotides agree with TRBD1. The germline V gene has CDR1 MDHEN and CDR2 SYDVKM. This CDR3 is built from 17 residues. The J segment lost 2 bases and the V segment lost 6 bases, leaving 9 bases of the junction unmatched. CDR3 region: CASSPIRGLTGANVLTF. For the CDR3, the DNA is TGTGCCAGCAGCCCGATCAGGGGGCTGACTGGGGCCAACGTCCTGACTTTC.

This clonotype has at least ten counts. The CDR3 reads CASSRYMTGTEAFF. The CDR3 DNA is TGTGCCAGCTCACGCTACATGACAGGGACTGAAGCTTTCTTT. The rearrangement links TRBV18 to TRBJ1-1; 7 bases are a match to TRBD1. CDR3 size: 14 residues. The V gene end was trimmed by 4 bases and the J gene end by 5 bases; junction bases not matched to a gene: 7. Germline CDR1 reads KGHSH; CDR2 reads LQKENI.

This clonotype was seen more than once but under ten times. This chain links TRBV20-1 with TRBJ1-4; D is unresolved. The CDR3 has 13 residues. V shed 6 bases and J shed 7 bases, with 15 bases lying between them. Per germline, CDR1 DFQATT and CDR2 SNEGSKA (reference sequence). Here the CDR3 reads CSATQSEFEKLFF. The CDR3 DNA sequence: TGCAGTGCGACACAGTCGGAGTTTGAAAAACTGTTTTTT.

This clonotype has at least ten counts. In nucleotides, the CDR3 is TGTGCCAGCACCTTAGAGACGGGCGCGAACACCGGGGAGCTGTTTTTT. It yields the protein CASTLETGANTGELFF. V usage is TRBV2 and J usage is TRBJ2-2; D is unclear. Trimming removed 7 bases from V and 0 bases from J, with 15 bases in between. Looked up from germline, CDR1 is SNHLY and CDR2 is FYNNEI. The CDR3 totals 16 residues.

In its sample, this clonotype was seen a few times. CDR3 sequence (DNA): TGTGCCAGCAGCGTAGCGTGGCTAGCGGGACTGTACGAGCAGTACTTC. Protein sequence: CASSVAWLAGLYEQYF. This chain connects TRBV9 to TRBJ2-7, with 9 bases identical to TRBD2. Germline V gene data show CDR1 as SGDLS and CDR2 as YYNGEE. CDR3 length: 16 residues. V lost 0 bases to trimming and J lost 4 bases; unmatched junction nucleotides: 8.

This clonotype turned up a few times. V and J are TRBV18 and TRBJ1-2; 10 positions match TRBD1. The V and J ends lost 3 bases and 4 bases, in that order; junction bases with no gene match: 5. Germline V gives CDR1 KGHSH, CDR2 LQKENI. The CDR3 consists of 15 residues. The CDR3 sequence is CASSPGQGHVYGYTF. As DNA, the CDR3 is TGTGCCAGCTCACCGGGACAGGGGCATGTCTATGGCTACACCTTC.

This clonotype was recorded many times. Here the CDR3 reads CASSSKDRGGLDIQYF. The CDR3 nucleotides read TGTGCCAGCAGTTCCAAGGACAGGGGAGGTCTGGACATTCAGTACTTC. This chain connects TRBV12-3 or TRBV12-4 to TRBJ2-4; 9 bases line up with TRBD1. J lost 8 bases, V lost 4 bases, and 12 bases had no gene match. The CDR3 runs to 16 residues.

For the CDR3, the DNA is TGTGCCAGCAGCGACCCCGGGACTCAAGAGACCCAGTACTTC. Its protein is CASSDPGTQETQYF. The V gene is TRBV11-2, the J gene TRBJ2-5; a weak D match, TRBD2 (6 bases). Germline V gives CDR1 SGHAT, CDR2 FQNNGV. Trimming removed 5 bases from V and 2 bases from J, with 12 bases in between. The CDR3 contains 14 residues.